This passage covers 27 T cell receptor beta chains from one sample sequenced in a study of cytomegalovirus exposure and HLA in healthy donors. This PCR relied on a set of 60 Vbeta primers and 13 Jbeta primers. Method: immunoSEQ multiplex PCR; TCRdb's copy keeps in-frame clones and lacks some. Of under 130,000 clones listed, under 85% were seen once; the top ten hold about 6.3%. The specimen was PBMCs. These receptors all come from a man aged 18-30 years in good health and CMV-seronegative.

The CDR3 nucleotides read TGTGCCAGTAGTATAGCCGTGGGACAGGGGACGGACTATGGCTACACCTTC. Translated: CASSIAVGQGTDYGYTF. J is TRBJ1-2 and V is TRBV19; TRBD1 matches 10 bases. Germline CDR1 is LNHDA and CDR2 is SQIVND (reference sequence). CDR3 length: 17 amino acids. The V gene end was trimmed by 1 base and the J gene end by 3 bases; junction bases not matched to a gene: 8.

V is TRBV10-3 and J is TRBJ2-4, with 8 bases matching TRBD2. The CDR3 contains 16 residues. The trim removed 8 bases at V and 3 bases at J, leaving 12 bases unmatched. Per germline, CDR1 ENHRY and CDR2 SYGVKD. For the CDR3, the DNA is TGTGCCATCGGGGGGAGCTCAGCGGGAGTCAAAAACATTCAGTACTTC. Protein: CAIGGSSAGVKNIQYF.

The chain combines TRBV6-1 with TRBJ2-1, with 11 bases fitting TRBD2. The CDR3 is made up of 16 amino acids. After removal of 4 bases from V and 10 bases from J, the junction contained 12 bases not matched to a gene. Germline assignment: CDR1 MNHNS and CDR2 SASEGT. DNA of the CDR3: TGTGCCAGCAGTGGCCGACTAGCGGGACTCCGAGCGGAGCAGTTCTTC. Translation: CASSGRLAGLRAEQFF.

This rearrangement joins TRBV30 to TRBJ1-2; 11 bases agree with TRBD1. CDR3 length: 16 residues. V lost 1 base and J lost 4; bases outside the gene matches: 8. Per germline, CDR1 GTSNPN and CDR2 SVGIG (reference sequence). The CDR3 reads CAWSGDRGGKVYGYTF. The CDR3 DNA reads as TGTGCCTGGAGTGGGGACAGGGGGGGGAAAGTCTATGGCTACACCTTC.

The chain combines TRBV29-1 with TRBJ2-7; 10 bases line up with TRBD2. V lost 4 bases and J lost 4; bases outside the gene matches: 4. Germline-derived CDR1 and CDR2 are SQVTM and ANQGSEA. CDR3 length equals 13 residues. In DNA, the CDR3 is TGCAGCGTTGCAACTAGCGGGATGTACGAGCAGTACTTC. Its protein is CSVATSGMYEQYF.

Points on this clone: Other DNA sequences in this specimen translate into the identical CDR3. CDR3: CASSLVPQNYEQYF. Written as DNA, the CDR3 is TGTGCCAGCAGCTTAGTTCCCCAAAACTACGAGCAGTACTTC. V usage is TRBV7-9 and J usage is TRBJ2-7; D unclear. There are 14 residues in the CDR3. V was shortened by 1 base and J by 3 bases, with 10 bases between the two germline ends. The germline CDR1 and CDR2 sequences are SEHNR and FQNEAQ (reference sequence).

The sample holds a few counts of this clone. This sequence joins TRBV6-5 and TRBJ2-7; D is possibly TRBD2 (5 bases). The V gene lost 6 bases and the J gene lost 0 bases, with 15 bases spanning the gap. CDR3 size: 15 residues. Per germline, CDR1 MNHEY and CDR2 SVGAGI. CDR3: CASSPRTGSSYEQYF. The CDR3 region has the DNA TGTGCCAGCAGCCCTCGGACTGGAAGCTCCTACGAGCAGTACTTC.

J is TRBJ1-1 and V is TRBV30, with D unclear. The CDR3 loop spans 11 amino acids. Germline-derived CDR1 and CDR2 are GTSNPN and SVGIG (reference sequence). The V end lost 5 bases, the J end lost 1 base, and 5 bases lay between the germline ends. CDR3 nucleotide sequence: TGTGCCTGGGGGCCGAACACTGAAGCTTTCTTT. It translates to CAWGPNTEAFF.

This clone came up a few times. The chain recombines TRBV6-4 with TRBJ2-1; a weak D match, TRBD1 (5 bases). V was trimmed by 0 bases and J by 5 bases, leaving 5 bases between them. CDR1 is MRHNA and CDR2 is SNTAGT in the germline V gene. CDR3 length equals 13 residues. This CDR3 is CASSDSDNNEQFF. The CDR3 DNA reads as TGTGCCAGCAGTGACTCGGACAACAATGAGCAGTTCTTC.

The chain couples TRBV7-2 to TRBJ1-2, with D possibly being TRBD1 (6 bases). With 5 bases removed from V and 0 bases from J, the gap between germline ends came to 10 bases. The V gene's germline CDR1 is SGHTA and CDR2 FQGNSA. This CDR3 contains 14 residues. The CDR3 region has the DNA TGTGCCAGCAGCCTAGACAGGACTAACTATGGCTACACCTTC. This gives the protein CASSLDRTNYGYTF.

V gene TRBV7-6 combines with J gene TRBJ2-7; 15 positions match TRBD2. Germline V CDR1 and CDR2: SGHVS, FNYEAQ. The trim removed 4 bases at V and 0 bases at J, leaving 1 base unmatched. The CDR3 is 16 amino acids. The CDR3 coding sequence is TGTGCCAGCAGCTCGGGACTAGCGGGGGGCTCCTACGAGCAGTACTTC. Its translation is CASSSGLAGGSYEQYF.

The sample holds one count of this clone. The CDR3 is CASSLLAVSYNEQFF. CDR3 sequence (DNA): TGTGCCAGCAGCCTACTAGCTGTCTCCTACAATGAGCAGTTCTTC. The chain couples TRBV6-1 to TRBJ2-1, with D tentatively TRBD2 (6 bases). The CDR3 is 15 residues long. Germline loops: CDR1 MNHNS, CDR2 SASEGT. With 6 bases removed from V and 0 bases from J, the gap between germline ends came to 12 bases.

V and J are TRBV28 and TRBJ2-7, with D maybe TRBD1 (6 bases). The germline V gene encodes CDR1 MDHEN and CDR2 SYDVKM. Trimming stripped 0 bases from V and 6 bases from J, with 12 bases between. The CDR3 sequence is 14 residues long. The CDR3 region has the DNA TGTGCCAGCAGTTTATGGTCAGGGGTGCTCGAGCAGTACTTC. Its translation: CASSLWSGVLEQYF.

This clone was observed a handful of times. The rearrangement links TRBV6-5 to TRBJ1-1; D unresolved. This CDR3 region has 13 residues. Germline CDR1 reads MNHEY; CDR2 reads SVGAGI. Trimming cost V 4 bases and J 3 bases, with 9 bases left between them. CDR3 sequence reads: CASSSSVDTEAFF. CDR3 DNA: TGTGCCAGCAGTTCCTCAGTAGACACTGAAGCTTTCTTT.

V and J are TRBV27 and TRBJ1-5, with D tentatively TRBD1 (6 bases). The germline V and J ends were trimmed by 7 bases and 6 bases, with 16 bases remaining between them. Germline V gives CDR1 MNHEY, CDR2 SMNVEV (reference sequence). The CDR3 totals 14 residues. The CDR3, as DNA: TGTGCCAGCACCCCCGGGGGGGCGATTCAGCCCCAGCATTTT. This gives the protein CASTPGGAIQPQHF.

J is TRBJ2-7 and V is TRBV19; D is perhaps TRBD2 (6 bases). The CDR3 runs 14 residues. The V end lost 1 base, the J end lost 3 bases, and 10 bases lay between the germline ends. Germline V CDR1 and CDR2: LNHDA, SQIVND (reference sequence). The CDR3 DNA sequence: TGTGCCAGTAGTATAGCGGGAGAACTCTACGAGCAGTACTTC. Protein product: CASSIAGELYEQYF. Using reference TRBV19 and TRBJ2-7 for the parts outside the CDR3, the full variable domain is DGGITQSPKYLFRKEGQNVTLSCEQNLNHDAMYWYRQDPGQGLRLIYYSQIVNDFQKGDIAEGYSVSREKKESFPLTVTSAQKNPTAFYLCASSIAGELYEQYFGPGTRLTVT.

The V call is TRBV18, the J call TRBJ1-3, with D maybe TRBD1 (5 bases). The CDR3 has 17 amino acids. V lost 3 bases, J lost 0 bases, and 15 bases lay in between. Looked up from germline, CDR1 is KGHSH and CDR2 is LQKENI. For the CDR3, the DNA is TGTGCCAGCTCACCCATACAGGTAGCCGACTCTGGAAACACCATATATTTT. This sequence encodes CASSPIQVADSGNTIYF.

This clone was observed a handful of times. The chain has TRBV7-2 and TRBJ2-1, with unresolved D. CDR1 is SGHTA, CDR2 FQGNSA, per germline. The V end was cut by 4 bases, the J end by 3 bases, with 7 bases between. This CDR3 is 13 amino acids long. CDR3 sequence reads: CASSSEIYNEQFF. The CDR3 bases are TGTGCCAGCAGCTCCGAGATCTACAATGAGCAGTTCTTC. Full variable domain (outside the CDR3, taken from reference TRBV7-2 and TRBJ2-1): GAGVSQSPSNKVTEKGKDVELRCDPISGHTALYWYRQSLGQGLEFLIYFQGNSAPDKSGLPSDRFSAERTGGSVSTLTIQRTQQEDSAVYLCASSSEIYNEQFFGPGTRLTVL.

V is TRBV5-1 and J is TRBJ2-3; the match to TRBD1 covers 10 bases. Per the germline V gene, CDR1 is SGHRS and CDR2 is YFSETQ. There are 16 residues in the CDR3. V shed 4 bases and J 4 bases; nucleotides not matched to a gene: 9. The CDR3 nucleotides are TGCGCCAGCAGCCTCCCCGGGACAGGGGTGGCAGATACGCAGTATTTT. Its protein product is CASSLPGTGVADTQYF.

The V call is TRBV6-1, the J call TRBJ1-1; D is uncertain. V lost 1 base and J 2 bases, leaving 11 bases between the germline ends. The CDR3 contains 15 residues. Germline V lookup: CDR1 MNHNS, CDR2 SASEGT. The CDR3 sequence: CASSEGGSPNTEAFF. The DNA of the CDR3 is TGTGCCAGCAGTGAAGGTGGGAGCCCCAACACTGAAGCTTTCTTT.

V usage is TRBV28 and J usage is TRBJ1-2; D not certain. CDR3 length: 14 residues. V gave up 6 bases and J gave up 9 bases, with 20 bases separating them. From germline, CDR1 is MDHEN and CDR2 SYDVKM. CDR3 in amino acids: CASRYPLRADSYTF. CDR3 coding DNA: TGTGCCAGCAGGTACCCCTTGAGGGCAGACAGCTACACCTTC.

The chain combines TRBV5-5 with TRBJ1-2, with unresolved D. Germline V gene lookup returns CDR1 SGHKS and CDR2 YYEKEE (reference sequence). The length of the CDR3 is 17 residues. Trimming took off 3 bases at V and 1 base at J, with 19 bases between the two ends. The CDR3 nucleotides read TGTGCCAGCAGCTCCTCTCATCCTCGGGAATTTAACTATGGCTACACCTTC. Amino acid sequence: CASSSSHPREFNYGYTF.

The chain links TRBV7-9 to TRBJ2-7; 8 positions match TRBD2. The CDR3 runs to 14 residues. Looked up from germline, CDR1 is SEHNR and CDR2 is FQNEAQ (reference sequence). Trimming took 2 bases from V and 7 from J; bases not matched to a gene: 7. The CDR3: CASSLSASGYEQYF. The CDR3 DNA is TGTGCCAGCAGCTTAAGTGCTAGCGGGTATGAGCAGTACTTC.

V gene TRBV7-8 combines with J gene TRBJ1-2, with TRBD1 as a possible D gene (6 bases). The length of the CDR3 is 14 residues. Trimming took 5 bases from V and 8 from J, leaving 18 bases between them. CDR1 and CDR2 (germline): SGHVS, FQNEAQ. DNA for the CDR3: TGTGCCAGCAGCCTAAGTGGGGGGGCGCAAGGCTACACCTTC. Protein: CASSLSGGAQGYTF.

The CDR3 DNA reads as TGTGCCACCTTAGGACAGGGAGCTAACTATGGCTACACCTTC. It codes for CATLGQGANYGYTF. The chain is built from TRBV19 and TRBJ1-2, with 8 positions matching TRBD1. This CDR3 is built from 14 residues. The germline V gene has CDR1 LNHDA and CDR2 SQIVND (reference sequence). V was clipped by 10 bases and J by 0 bases; unmatched bases: 7.

The chain joins TRBV4-2 to TRBJ2-7; D call uncertain. Trimming left V 0 bases short and J 3 bases short, with 6 bases between. Germline V CDR1 and CDR2: LGHNA, YNFKEQ. This CDR3 has 13 amino acids. The CDR3: CASSQDLNYEQYF. The CDR3 nucleotides are TGTGCCAGCAGCCAAGACCTAAACTACGAGCAGTACTTC.

The chain uses TRBV5-6 and TRBJ2-1; TRBD1 aligns across 7 bases. The germline gives CDR1 SGHDT, CDR2 YYEEEE. This CDR3 is built from 15 residues. J lost 6 bases, V lost 2 bases, and 8 bases had no gene match. The CDR3 is CASSLWAGGVNEQFF. DNA for the CDR3: TGTGCCAGCAGCTTATGGGCAGGGGGTGTCAATGAGCAGTTCTTC.